The 8 T cell receptor beta chains below all came from one sample that was sequenced in a study of blood T cell repertoires in COVID-19. Sequencing was performed with immunoSEQ multiplex PCR; in TCRdb, only in-frame clones are kept and a portion is missing. This table has 130,000 to 150,000 clones, approximately 92% appearing once. Material: peripheral blood. The source is a woman between 55 and 75 years old with active COVID-19.

This rearrangement joins TRBV29-1 to TRBJ2-1; TRBD1 agrees at 12 bases. V was pared by 5 bases and J by 2 bases, with 7 bases of the junction left unmatched. The CDR3 spans 16 residues. Germline lookup yields CDR1 SQVTM and CDR2 ANQGSEA. The CDR3 DNA is TGCAGCGTTAATACCGGGACAGGGGGCCCCTACAATGAGCAGTTCTTC. Protein product: CSVNTGTGGPYNEQFF.

This clone has just a few counts. The chain couples TRBV7-9 to TRBJ2-7, with a weak D call TRBD2 (6 bases). Germline CDR1 is SEHNR and CDR2 is FQNEAQ (reference sequence). With 6 bases removed from V and 5 bases from J, the gap between germline ends came to 17 bases. The CDR3 length is 14 residues. The CDR3 sequence is CASSTWGRLDEQYF. As DNA, the CDR3 is TGTGCCAGCAGTACCTGGGGGAGGCTGGACGAGCAGTACTTC.

This rearrangement joins TRBV14 to TRBJ1-2, with a weak D call TRBD1 (5 bases). Deletions cut 4 bases from V and 2 bases from J, with 29 bases between. Per germline, CDR1 SGHDN and CDR2 FVKESK. The CDR3 consists of 20 residues. As DNA, the CDR3 is TGTGCCAGCAGCCCGCAAGCAGTCTTCGGGCAGACAGCCACGAACTATGGCTACACCTTC. Protein: CASSPQAVFGQTATNYGYTF.

This chain links TRBV18 with TRBJ2-5; TRBD2 agrees at 10 bases. This CDR3 contains 16 residues. Looked up from germline, CDR1 is KGHSH and CDR2 is LQKENI. V gave up 4 bases and J gave up 4 bases; unmatched junction bases: 9. CDR3: CASSLRAGGIGETQYF. DNA of the CDR3: TGTGCCAGCTCACTTCGAGCGGGAGGGATCGGAGAGACCCAGTACTTC.

CDR3 bases: TGTGCCTGGAGGAGGCTGACAGGATTAGATTCACCCCTCCACTTT. It translates to CAWRRLTGLDSPLHF. The chain employs TRBV30 and TRBJ1-6, with a tentative D call TRBD1 (6 bases). V was pared by 3 bases and J by 8 bases, with 17 bases between. The germline V gene has CDR1 GTSNPN and CDR2 SVGIG (reference sequence). This CDR3 is built from 15 residues. The entire variable domain, with the rest obtained from reference TRBV30 and TRBJ1-6, is as follows: SQTIHQWPATLVQPVGSPLSLECTVEGTSNPNLYWYRQAAGRGLQLLFYSVGIGQISSEVPQNLSASRPQDRQFILSSKKLLLSDSGFYLCAWRRLTGLDSPLHFGNGTRLTVT.

This rearrangement joins TRBV11-2 to TRBJ2-1; perhaps TRBD2 as D (5 bases). V lost 3 bases and J lost 0, with 12 bases in between. The CDR3 covers 16 residues. The germline gives CDR1 SGHAT, CDR2 FQNNGV. CDR3 nucleotides: TGTGCCAGCAGCTTGTCAAGCGGAGCCTCCTACAATGAGCAGTTCTTC. Residues: CASSLSSGASYNEQFF. The full variable domain, its missing parts supplied by reference TRBV11-2 and TRBJ2-1, is EAGVAQSPRYKIIEKRQSVAFWCNPISGHATLYWYQQILGQGPKLLIQFQNNGVVDDSQLPKDRFSAERLKGVDSTLKIQPAKLEDSAVYLCASSLSSGASYNEQFFGPGTRLTVL.

The chain joins TRBV7-2 to TRBJ2-3, with 9 bases identical to TRBD2. Germline trimming cut 2 bases from V and 4 bases from J; bases unmatched to any gene: 7. Germline V gene data show CDR1 as SGHTA and CDR2 as FQGNSA. The CDR3 is made up of 16 amino acids. The CDR3: CASSLNGGRVADTQYF. Here the CDR3 DNA reads TGTGCCAGCAGCTTAAACGGCGGGAGGGTTGCAGATACGCAGTATTTT.

The chain has TRBV5-5 and TRBJ1-1, with 7 positions matching TRBD1. Germline V lookup: CDR1 SGHKS, CDR2 YYEKEE (reference sequence). The CDR3 covers 15 residues. With V trimmed by 2 bases and J by 2 bases, 6 bases remained unmatched. This chain's CDR3 is CASSFWDSTNTEAFF. The CDR3 nucleotides read TGTGCCAGCAGCTTCTGGGACAGCACAAACACTGAAGCTTTCTTT.